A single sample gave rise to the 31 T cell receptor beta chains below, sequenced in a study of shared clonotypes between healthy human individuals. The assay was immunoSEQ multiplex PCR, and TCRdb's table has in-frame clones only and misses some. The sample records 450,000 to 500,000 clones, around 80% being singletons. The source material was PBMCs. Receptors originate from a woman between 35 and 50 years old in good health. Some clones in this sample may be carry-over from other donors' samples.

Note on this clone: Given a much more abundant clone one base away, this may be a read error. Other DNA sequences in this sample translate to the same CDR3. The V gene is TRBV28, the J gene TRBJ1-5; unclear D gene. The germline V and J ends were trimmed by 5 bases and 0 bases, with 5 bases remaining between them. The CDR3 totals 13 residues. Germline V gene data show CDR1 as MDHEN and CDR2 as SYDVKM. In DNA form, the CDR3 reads TGTGCCAGCAGTCTAGATAGCAATCAGCCCCAGCATTTT. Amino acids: CASSLDSNQPQHF.

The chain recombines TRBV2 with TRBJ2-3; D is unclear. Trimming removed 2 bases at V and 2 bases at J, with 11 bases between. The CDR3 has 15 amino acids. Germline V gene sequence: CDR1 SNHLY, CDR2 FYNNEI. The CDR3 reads CASSEYGTPTDTQYF. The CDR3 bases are TGTGCCAGCAGTGAATATGGCACCCCCACAGATACGCAGTATTTT.

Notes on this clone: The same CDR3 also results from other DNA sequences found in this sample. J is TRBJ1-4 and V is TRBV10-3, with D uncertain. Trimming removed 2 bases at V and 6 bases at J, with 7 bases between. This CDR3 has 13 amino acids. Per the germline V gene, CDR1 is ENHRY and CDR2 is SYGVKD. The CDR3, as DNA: TGTGCCATCAGTGAGGGCAGACATGAAAAACTGTTTTTT. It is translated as CAISEGRHEKLFF.

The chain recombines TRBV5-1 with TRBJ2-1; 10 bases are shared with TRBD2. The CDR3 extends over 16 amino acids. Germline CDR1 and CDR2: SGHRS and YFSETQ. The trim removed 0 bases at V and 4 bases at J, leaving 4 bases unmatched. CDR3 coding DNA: TGCGCCAGCAGCTTGGTCTTAGCGGGAGGTTACAATGAGCAGTTCTTC. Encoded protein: CASSLVLAGGYNEQFF.

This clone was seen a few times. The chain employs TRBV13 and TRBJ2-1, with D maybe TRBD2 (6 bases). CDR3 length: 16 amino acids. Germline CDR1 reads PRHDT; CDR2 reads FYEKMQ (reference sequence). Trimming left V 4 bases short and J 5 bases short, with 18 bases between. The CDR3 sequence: CASSSLFRERHNEQFF. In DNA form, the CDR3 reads TGTGCCAGCAGCTCCCTTTTTCGGGAGAGGCACAATGAGCAGTTCTTC. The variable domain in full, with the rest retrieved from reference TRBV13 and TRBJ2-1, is AAGVIQSPRHLIKEKRETATLKCYPIPRHDTVYWYQQGPGQDPQFLISFYEKMQSDKGSIPDRFSAQQFSDYHSELNMSSLELGDSALYFCASSSLFRERHNEQFFGPGTRLTVL.

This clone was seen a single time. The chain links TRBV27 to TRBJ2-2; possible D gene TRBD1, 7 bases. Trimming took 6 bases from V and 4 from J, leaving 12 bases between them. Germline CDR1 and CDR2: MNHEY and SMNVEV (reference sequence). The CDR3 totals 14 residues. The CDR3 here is CASRGQGGTGELFF. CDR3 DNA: TGTGCCAGCAGGGGTCAGGGGGGCACCGGGGAGCTGTTTTTT.

The CDR3 nucleotides are TGTGCCAGCAGCTTCAACCAGGGGGAGACCCAGTACTTC. Translation: CASSFNQGETQYF. The V and J genes are TRBV7-2 and TRBJ2-5, with D tentatively TRBD1 (6 bases). Germline V gene sequence: CDR1 SGHTA, CDR2 FQGNSA. V lost 3 bases to trimming and J lost 5 bases, with 10 bases between them. The CDR3 sequence is 13 residues long.

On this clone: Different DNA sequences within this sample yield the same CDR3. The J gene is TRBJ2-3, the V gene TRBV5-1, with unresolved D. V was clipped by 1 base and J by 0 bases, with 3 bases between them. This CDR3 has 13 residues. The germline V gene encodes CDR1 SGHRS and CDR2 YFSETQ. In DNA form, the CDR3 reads TGCGCCAGCAGCTTGCCTAGCACAGATACGCAGTATTTT. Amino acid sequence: CASSLPSTDTQYF.

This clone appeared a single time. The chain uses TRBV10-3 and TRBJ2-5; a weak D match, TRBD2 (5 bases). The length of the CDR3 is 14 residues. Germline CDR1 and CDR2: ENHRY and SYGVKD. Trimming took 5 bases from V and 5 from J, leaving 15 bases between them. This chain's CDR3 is CAISPDGLGETQYF. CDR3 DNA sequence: TGTGCCATCAGTCCTGACGGACTCGGGGAGACCCAGTACTTC.

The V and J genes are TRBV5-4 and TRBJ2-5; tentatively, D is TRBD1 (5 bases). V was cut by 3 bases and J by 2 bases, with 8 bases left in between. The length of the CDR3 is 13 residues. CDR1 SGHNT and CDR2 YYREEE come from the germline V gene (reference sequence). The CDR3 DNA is TGTGCCAGCAGCTGGGGCAATCAAGAGACCCAGTACTTC. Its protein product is CASSWGNQETQYF. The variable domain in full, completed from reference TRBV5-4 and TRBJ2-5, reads ETGVTQSPTHLIKTRGQQVTLRCSSQSGHNTVSWYQQALGQGPQFIFQYYREEENGRGNFPPRFSGLQFPNYSSELNVNALELDDSALYLCASSWGNQETQYFGPGTRLLVL.

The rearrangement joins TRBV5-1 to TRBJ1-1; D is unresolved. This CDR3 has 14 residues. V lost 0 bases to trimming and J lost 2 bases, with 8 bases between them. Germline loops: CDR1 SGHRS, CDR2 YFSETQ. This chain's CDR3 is CASSLGQTNTEAFF. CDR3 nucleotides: TGCGCCAGCAGCTTGGGCCAGACTAACACTGAAGCTTTCTTT.

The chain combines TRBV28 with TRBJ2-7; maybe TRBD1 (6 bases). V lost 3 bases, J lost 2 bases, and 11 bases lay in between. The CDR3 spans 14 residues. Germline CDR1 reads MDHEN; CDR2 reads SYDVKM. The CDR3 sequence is CASSFHRAAYEQYF. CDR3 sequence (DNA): TGTGCCAGCAGTTTCCACAGGGCGGCCTACGAGCAGTACTTC.

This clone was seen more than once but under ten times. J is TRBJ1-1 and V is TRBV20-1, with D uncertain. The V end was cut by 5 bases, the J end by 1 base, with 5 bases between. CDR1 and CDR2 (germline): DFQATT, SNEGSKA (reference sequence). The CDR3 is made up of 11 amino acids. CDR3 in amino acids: CSAATNTEAFF. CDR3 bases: TGCAGTGCTGCGACGAACACTGAAGCTTTCTTT.

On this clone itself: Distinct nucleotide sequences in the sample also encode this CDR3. Here the CDR3 reads CASSGTSGYNEQFF. DNA for the CDR3: TGTGCCAGTAGCGGGACTAGCGGCTACAATGAGCAGTTCTTC. The chain uses TRBV19 and TRBJ2-1; 11 nucleotides line up with TRBD2. This CDR3 spans 14 amino acids. V gave up 6 bases and J gave up 3 bases; unmatched junction bases: 1. Germline CDR1 reads LNHDA; CDR2 reads SQIVND (reference sequence).

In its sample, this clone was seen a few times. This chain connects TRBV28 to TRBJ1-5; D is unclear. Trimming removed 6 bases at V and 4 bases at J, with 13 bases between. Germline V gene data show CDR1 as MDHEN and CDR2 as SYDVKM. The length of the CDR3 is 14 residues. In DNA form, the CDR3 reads TGTGCCAGCAGCCCCTCCTTGATAAATCAGCCCCAGCATTTT. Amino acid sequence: CASSPSLINQPQHF.

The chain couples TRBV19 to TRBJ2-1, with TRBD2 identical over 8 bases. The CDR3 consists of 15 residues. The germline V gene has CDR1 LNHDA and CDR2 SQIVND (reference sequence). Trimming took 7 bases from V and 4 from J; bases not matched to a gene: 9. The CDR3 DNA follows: TGTGCCAGTAACCCCGGGGGACTAGATTACAATGAGCAGTTCTTC. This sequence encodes CASNPGGLDYNEQFF.

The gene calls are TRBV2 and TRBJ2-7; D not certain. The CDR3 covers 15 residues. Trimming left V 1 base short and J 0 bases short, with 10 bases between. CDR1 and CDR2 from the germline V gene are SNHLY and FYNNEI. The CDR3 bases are TGTGCCAGCAGTGAAGGAAGGTTGGACTCCTACGAGCAGTACTTC. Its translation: CASSEGRLDSYEQYF.

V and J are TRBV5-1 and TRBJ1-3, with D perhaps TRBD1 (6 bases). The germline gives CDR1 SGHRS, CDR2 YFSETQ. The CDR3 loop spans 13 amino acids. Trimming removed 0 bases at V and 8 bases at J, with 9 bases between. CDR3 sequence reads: CASSLAGEDTIYF. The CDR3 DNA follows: TGCGCCAGCAGCTTGGCAGGGGAAGACACCATATATTTT.

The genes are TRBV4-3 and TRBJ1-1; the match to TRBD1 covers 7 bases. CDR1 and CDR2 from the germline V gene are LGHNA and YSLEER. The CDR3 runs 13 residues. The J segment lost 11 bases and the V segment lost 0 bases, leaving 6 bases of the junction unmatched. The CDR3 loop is CASSQDRDSLAFF. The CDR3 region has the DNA TGCGCCAGCAGCCAAGACCGGGACAGCTTGGCTTTCTTT.

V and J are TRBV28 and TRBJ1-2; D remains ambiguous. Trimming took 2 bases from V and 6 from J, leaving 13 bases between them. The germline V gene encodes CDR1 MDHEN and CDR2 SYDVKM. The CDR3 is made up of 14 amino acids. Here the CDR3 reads CASSLVLSYNGYTF. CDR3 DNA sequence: TGTGCCAGCAGTTTAGTACTGTCATATAATGGCTACACCTTC.

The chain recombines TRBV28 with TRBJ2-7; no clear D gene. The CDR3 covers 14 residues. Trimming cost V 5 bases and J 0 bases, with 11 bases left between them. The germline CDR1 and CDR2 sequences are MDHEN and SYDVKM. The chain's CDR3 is CASSGPESSYEQYF. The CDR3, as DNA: TGTGCCAGCAGTGGACCTGAGAGCTCCTACGAGCAGTACTTC.

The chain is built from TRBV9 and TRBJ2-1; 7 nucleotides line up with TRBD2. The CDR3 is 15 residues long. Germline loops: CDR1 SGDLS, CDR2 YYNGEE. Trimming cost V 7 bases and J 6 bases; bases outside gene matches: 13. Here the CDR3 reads CASGPGLAEPNEQFF. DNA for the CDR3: TGTGCCAGCGGCCCCGGGCTAGCGGAGCCCAATGAGCAGTTCTTC.

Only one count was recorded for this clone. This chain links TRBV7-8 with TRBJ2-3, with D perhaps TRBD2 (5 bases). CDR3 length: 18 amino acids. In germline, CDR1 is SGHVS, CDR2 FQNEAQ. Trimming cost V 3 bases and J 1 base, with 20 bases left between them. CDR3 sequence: CASSFTPPREVGTDTQYF. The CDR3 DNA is TGTGCCAGCAGCTTTACCCCGCCGAGGGAAGTAGGCACAGATACGCAGTATTTT.

The CDR3 sequence: CASSLAGGQPQHF. The DNA of the CDR3 is TGTGCCAGCAGCTTAGCGGGAGGTCAGCCCCAGCATTTT. The gene calls are TRBV7-9 and TRBJ1-5; D not certain. The germline V gene has CDR1 SEHNR and CDR2 FQNEAQ (reference sequence). CDR3 size: 13 residues. Between the trimmed V and J ends, which lost 0 bases and 6 bases, there was a span of 6 bases.

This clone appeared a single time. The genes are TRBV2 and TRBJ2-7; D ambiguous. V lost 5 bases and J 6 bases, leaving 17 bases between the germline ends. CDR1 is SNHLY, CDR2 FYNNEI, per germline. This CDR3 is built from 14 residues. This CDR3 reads CASSINGLPFEQYF. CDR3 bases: TGTGCCAGCAGTATCAATGGGCTGCCCTTCGAGCAGTACTTC.

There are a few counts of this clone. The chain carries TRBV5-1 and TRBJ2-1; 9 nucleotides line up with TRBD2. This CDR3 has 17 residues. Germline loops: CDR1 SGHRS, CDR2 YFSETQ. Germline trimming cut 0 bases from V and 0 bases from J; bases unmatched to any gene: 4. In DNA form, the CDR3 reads TGCGCCAGCAGCTTGGTTCCTAGCGGGAACTCCTACAATGAGCAGTTCTTC. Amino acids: CASSLVPSGNSYNEQFF.

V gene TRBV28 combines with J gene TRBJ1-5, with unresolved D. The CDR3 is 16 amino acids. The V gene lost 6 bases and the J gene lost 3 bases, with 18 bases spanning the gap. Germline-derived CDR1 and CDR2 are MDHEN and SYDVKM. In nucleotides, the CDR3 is TGTGCCAGCAGCCTTGCAGGACTTAGTTCCAATCAGCCCCAGCATTTT. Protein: CASSLAGLSSNQPQHF.

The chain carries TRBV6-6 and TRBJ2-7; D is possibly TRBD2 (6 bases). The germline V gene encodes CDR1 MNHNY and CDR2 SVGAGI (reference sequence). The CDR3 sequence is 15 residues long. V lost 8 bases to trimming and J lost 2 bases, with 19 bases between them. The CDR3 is CASGPPGLITYEQYF. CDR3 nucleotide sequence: TGTGCCAGCGGCCCCCCGGGACTTATTACCTACGAGCAGTACTTC.

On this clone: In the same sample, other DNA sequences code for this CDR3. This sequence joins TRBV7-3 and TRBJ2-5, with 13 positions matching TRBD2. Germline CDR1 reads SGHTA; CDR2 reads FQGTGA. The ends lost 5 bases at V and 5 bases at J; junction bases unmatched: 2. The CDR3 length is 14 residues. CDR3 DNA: TGTGCCAGCAGCCCGGGACTAGCGGGGGAGACCCAGTACTTC. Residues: CASSPGLAGETQYF.

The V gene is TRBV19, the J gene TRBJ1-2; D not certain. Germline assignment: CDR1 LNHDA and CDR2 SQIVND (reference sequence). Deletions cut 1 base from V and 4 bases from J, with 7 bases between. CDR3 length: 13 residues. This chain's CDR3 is CASSIGNSYGYTF. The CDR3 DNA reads TGTGCCAGTAGTATAGGCAACTCCTATGGCTACACCTTC.

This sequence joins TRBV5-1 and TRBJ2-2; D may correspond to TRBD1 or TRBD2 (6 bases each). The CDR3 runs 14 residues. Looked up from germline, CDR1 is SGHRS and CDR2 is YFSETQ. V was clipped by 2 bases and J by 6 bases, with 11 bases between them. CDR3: CASSFGGPAGELFF. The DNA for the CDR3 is TGCGCCAGCAGCTTCGGGGGCCCGGCCGGGGAGCTGTTTTTT.